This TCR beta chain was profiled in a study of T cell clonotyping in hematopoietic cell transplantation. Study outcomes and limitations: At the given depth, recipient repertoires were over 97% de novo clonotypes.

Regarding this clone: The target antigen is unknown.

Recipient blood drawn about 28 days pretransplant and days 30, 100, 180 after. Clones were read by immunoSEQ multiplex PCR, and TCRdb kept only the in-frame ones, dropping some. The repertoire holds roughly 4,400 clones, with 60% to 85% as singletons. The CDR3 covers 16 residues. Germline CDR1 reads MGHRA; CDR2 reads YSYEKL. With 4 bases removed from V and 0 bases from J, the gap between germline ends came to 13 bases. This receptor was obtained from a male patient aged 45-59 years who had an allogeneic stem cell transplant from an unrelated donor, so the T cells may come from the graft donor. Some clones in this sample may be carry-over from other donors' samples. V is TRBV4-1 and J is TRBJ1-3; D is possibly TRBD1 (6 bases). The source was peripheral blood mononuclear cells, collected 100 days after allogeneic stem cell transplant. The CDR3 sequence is CASSPGQTFSGNTIYF. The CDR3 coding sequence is TGCGCCAGCAGCCCAGGACAGACCTTCTCTGGAAACACCATATATTTT.